This T cell receptor beta chain is from a study of T cell responses to AZD1222 COVID-19 vaccine. Note on this clone: Antigen specificity is unknown.

TCRdb's table, derived via immunoSEQ multiplex PCR, lists solely in-frame clones and lacks some. Here the sample spans about 150,000 clones, about 87% being singletons. Findings and caveats of the study: Nearly half of spike-specific TCRs reportedly go after variant regions that carry no mutations.

The specimen was peripheral blood, collected on day 0 of AZD1222 vaccination. The source is an adult in good health.

CDR3 DNA: TGTGCCAGCAGCCAGGGACAGAACTCTGGAAACACCATATATTTT. Protein product: CASSQGQNSGNTIYF. V and J are TRBV7-6 and TRBJ1-3, with 7 bases identical to TRBD1. Germline V gene data show CDR1 as SGHVS and CDR2 as FNYEAQ. V was pared by 5 bases and J by 0 bases, with 4 bases of the junction left unmatched. The CDR3 consists of 15 residues. Variable domain in full (rest from reference TRBV7-6 and TRBJ1-3): GAGVSQSPRYKVTKRGQDVALRCDPISGHVSLYWYRQALGQGPEFLTYFNYEAQQDKSGLPNDRFSAERPEGSISTLTIQRTEQRDSAMYRCASSQGQNSGNTIYFGEGSWLTVV.